Each of the 5 T cell receptor beta chains below was sequenced from the same sample in a study of cytomegalovirus exposure and HLA in healthy donors. Libraries were prepared by immunoSEQ multiplex PCR; TCRdb keeps only in-frame clonotypes and omits some of them. This sample has about 130,000 clones, with about nine tenths found just once. Source material: PBMCs. The receptor set was obtained from a man under 40 in good health and CMV-seronegative.

This clone has only one observation. The chain combines TRBV6-5 with TRBJ2-6; the D is unclear. The V end lost 11 bases, the J end lost 4 bases, and 15 bases lay between the germline ends. Germline V gene sequence: CDR1 MNHEY, CDR2 SVGAGI. This CDR3 spans 14 amino acids. The CDR3 bases are TGTGCCGCCTACACCTCGAGGGGGGCCAACGTCCTGACTTTC. Its translation: CAAYTSRGANVLTF.

This chain joins TRBV12-5 and TRBJ1-1; D is unresolved. This CDR3 has 12 residues. Trimming pared 6 bases from V and 5 bases from J, leaving 10 bases between. CDR1 is LGHNT, CDR2 FRNRAP, per germline. CDR3 in amino acids: CASGLGGTEAFF. CDR3 nucleotides: TGTGCTAGTGGGTTAGGAGGAACTGAAGCTTTCTTT.

This chain joins TRBV5-1 and TRBJ2-1, with TRBD2 matching over 13 bases. Germline values: CDR1 SGHRS, CDR2 YFSETQ. This CDR3 is built from 15 residues. With V trimmed by 0 bases and J by 7 bases, 1 base remained unmatched. The DNA for the CDR3 is TGCGCCAGCAGCTTGGCGGGACTAGCGGGGAATGAGCAGTTCTTC. Translation gives CASSLAGLAGNEQFF.

Only one count was recorded for this clone. This chain connects TRBV6-5 to TRBJ2-7, with D possibly matching TRBD1 (6 bases). This CDR3 comprises 15 residues. CDR1 MNHEY and CDR2 SVGAGI come from the germline V gene. Trimming left V 6 bases short and J 2 bases short, with 17 bases between. The CDR3 DNA reads TGTGCCAGCAGATCAAATGACAGGTTTCCCTACGAGCAGTACTTC. Encoded protein: CASRSNDRFPYEQYF.

The chain employs TRBV7-6 and TRBJ1-2, with D perhaps TRBD1 (5 bases). The length of the CDR3 is 16 residues. Germline CDR1 SGHVS, CDR2 FNYEAQ. V lost 5 bases, J lost 2 bases, and 18 bases lay in between. This CDR3 is CASSPLTAIKNYGYTF. The DNA for the CDR3 is TGTGCCAGCAGCCCCCTGACAGCGATAAAAAACTATGGCTACACCTTC.